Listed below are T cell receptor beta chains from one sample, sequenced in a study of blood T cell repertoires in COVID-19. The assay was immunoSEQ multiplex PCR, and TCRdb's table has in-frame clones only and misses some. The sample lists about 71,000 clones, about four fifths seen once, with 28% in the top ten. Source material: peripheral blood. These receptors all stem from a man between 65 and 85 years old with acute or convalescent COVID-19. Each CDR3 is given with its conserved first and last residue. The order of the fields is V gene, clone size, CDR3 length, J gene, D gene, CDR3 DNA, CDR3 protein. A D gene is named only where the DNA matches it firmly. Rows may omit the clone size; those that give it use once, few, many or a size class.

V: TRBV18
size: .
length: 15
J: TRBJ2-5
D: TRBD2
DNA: TGTGCCAGCTCACCGAGGACTAGCAGCCAAGAGACCCAGTACTTC
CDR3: CASSPRTSSQETQYF

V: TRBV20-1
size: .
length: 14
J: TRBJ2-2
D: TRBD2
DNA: TGCAGTGCTAGTGCGGGAGGAAACACCGGGGAGCTGTTTTTT
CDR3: CSASAGGNTGELFF

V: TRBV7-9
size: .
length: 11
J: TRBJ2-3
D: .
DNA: TGTGCCAGCAGCCCACAGGCTGAGCAGTATTTT
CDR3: CASSPQAEQYF

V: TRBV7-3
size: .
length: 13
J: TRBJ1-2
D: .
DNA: TGTGCCAGCAGCTTAATGGGGGGAGTTGGCTACACCTTC
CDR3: CASSLMGGVGYTF

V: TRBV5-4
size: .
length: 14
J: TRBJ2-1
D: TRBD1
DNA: TGTGCCAGCATCTCGGGACAGGGCGTCGGTGAGCAGTTCTTC
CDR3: CASISGQGVGEQFF

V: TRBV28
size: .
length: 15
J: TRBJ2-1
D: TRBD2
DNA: TGTGCCAGCAGTCCAACTAGCGGGAGTGACAATGAGCAGTTCTTC
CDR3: CASSPTSGSDNEQFF

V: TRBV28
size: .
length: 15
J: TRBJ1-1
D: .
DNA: TGTGCCAGCAGTTTATTACGGGAACAGGGTACGGGAGCTTTCTTT
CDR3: CASSLLREQGTGAFF

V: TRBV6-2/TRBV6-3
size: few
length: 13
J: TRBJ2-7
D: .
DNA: TGTGCCAGCAGTCACACCCCCAAATACGAGCAGTACTTC
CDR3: CASSHTPKYEQYF

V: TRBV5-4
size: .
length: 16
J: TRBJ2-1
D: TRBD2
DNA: TGTGCCAGCACAGAACTAGCGGGGGGGAAGTACAATGAGCAGTTCTTC
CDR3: CASTELAGGKYNEQFF

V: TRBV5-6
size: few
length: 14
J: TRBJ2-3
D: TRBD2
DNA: TGTGCCAGCAGCCGAGCGGGAGTGACAGATACGCAGTATTTT
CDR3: CASSRAGVTDTQYF

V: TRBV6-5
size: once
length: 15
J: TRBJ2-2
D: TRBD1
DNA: TGTGCCAGCAGTCGACAGGGGGAAAATGGCGGGGAGCTGTTTTTT
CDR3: CASSRQGENGGELFF

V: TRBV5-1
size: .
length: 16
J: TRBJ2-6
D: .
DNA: TGCGCCAGCAGCCCCGGACAGCACTCTGGGGCCAACGTCCTGACTTTC
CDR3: CASSPGQHSGANVLTF

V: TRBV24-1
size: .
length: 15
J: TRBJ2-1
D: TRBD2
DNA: TGTGCCACCAGTGATTTGACTAGCGAATACAATGAGCAGTTCTTC
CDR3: CATSDLTSEYNEQFF

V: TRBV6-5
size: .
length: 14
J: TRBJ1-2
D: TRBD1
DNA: TGTGCCAGCAGTTACTTGGACAGGAACCACGGCTACACCTTC
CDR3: CASSYLDRNHGYTF

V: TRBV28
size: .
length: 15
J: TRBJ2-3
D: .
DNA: TGTGCCAGCAGACCCCTGGCGGGACGGACAGATACGCAGTATTTT
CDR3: CASRPLAGRTDTQYF

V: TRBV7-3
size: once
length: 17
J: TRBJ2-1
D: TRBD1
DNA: TGTGCCAGCAGCTTAAGTCCGGGCAGGGGGTCCAACAATGAGCAGTTCTTC
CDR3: CASSLSPGRGSNNEQFF

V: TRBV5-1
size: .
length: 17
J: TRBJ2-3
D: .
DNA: TGCGCCAGCAGCTTAGGGCAGAACGGGGTGCCCACAGATACGCAGTATTTT
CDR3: CASSLGQNGVPTDTQYF

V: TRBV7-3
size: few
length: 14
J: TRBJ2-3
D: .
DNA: TGTGCCAGCAGCCCTGCGTCTAGCACAGATACGCAGTATTTT
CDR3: CASSPASSTDTQYF

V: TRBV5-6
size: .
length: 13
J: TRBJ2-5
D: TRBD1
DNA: TGTGCCAGCCTGGCGGACAGGGGAGAGACCCAGTACTTC
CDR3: CASLADRGETQYF

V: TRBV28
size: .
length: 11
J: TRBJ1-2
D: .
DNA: TGTGCCAGCAGTACCTTCTCCAGGGTCACCTTC
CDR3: CASSTFSRVTF

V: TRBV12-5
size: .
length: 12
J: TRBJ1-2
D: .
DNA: TGTGCTAGTGGACGGGACACGTATGGCTACACCTTC
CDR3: CASGRDTYGYTF

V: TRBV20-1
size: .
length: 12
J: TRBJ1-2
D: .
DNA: TGCAGTGCTAGTAGGCAACAGGATGGCTACACCTTC
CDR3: CSASRQQDGYTF

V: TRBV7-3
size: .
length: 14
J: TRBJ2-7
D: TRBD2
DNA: TGTGCCAGCAGCACCGCGGGACTATTGTCCGAGCAGTACTTC
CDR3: CASSTAGLLSEQYF

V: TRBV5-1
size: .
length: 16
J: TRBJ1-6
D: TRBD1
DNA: TGCGCCAGCAGCTTGTTTTCGGGACAGGGAAATTCACCCCTCCACTTT
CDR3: CASSLFSGQGNSPLHF

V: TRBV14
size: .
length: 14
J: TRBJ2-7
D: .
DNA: TGTGCCAGCAGCCTATTCGAGGGGGACAACGAGCAGTACTTC
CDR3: CASSLFEGDNEQYF

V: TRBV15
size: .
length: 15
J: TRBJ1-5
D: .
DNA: TGTGCCACCAGCAGCCGGGGGAATGGAAATCAGCCCCAGCATTTT
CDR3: CATSSRGNGNQPQHF

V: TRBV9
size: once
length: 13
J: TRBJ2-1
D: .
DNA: TGTGCCAGCAGCGTATCCCACAGCAATGAGCAGTTCTTC
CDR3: CASSVSHSNEQFF

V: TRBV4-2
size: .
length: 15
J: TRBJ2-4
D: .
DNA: TGTGCCAGCAGCCAAGAGCGGTCACCCAAAAACATTCAGTACTTC
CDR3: CASSQERSPKNIQYF

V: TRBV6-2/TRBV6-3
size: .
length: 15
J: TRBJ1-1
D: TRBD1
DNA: TGTGCCAGCAGTCGGACAGGGAGAGGAGCCACTGAAGCTTTCTTT
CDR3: CASSRTGRGATEAFF

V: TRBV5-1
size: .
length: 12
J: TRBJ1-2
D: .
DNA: TGCGCCAGCAGCTTAAAAGGGGATGGCTACACCTTC
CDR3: CASSLKGDGYTF

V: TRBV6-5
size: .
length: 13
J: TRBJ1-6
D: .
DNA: TGTGCCAGCAGGCGGACAGATAATTCACCCCTCCACTTT
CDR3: CASRRTDNSPLHF

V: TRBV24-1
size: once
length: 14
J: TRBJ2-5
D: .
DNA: TGTGCCACCAGTGGTTCCGGGGCGGGGGAGACCCAGTACTTC
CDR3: CATSGSGAGETQYF

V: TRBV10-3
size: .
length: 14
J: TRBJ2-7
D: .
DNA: TGTGCCATCAGCCTAGCGTTAAGCTCCTACGAGCAGTACTTC
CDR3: CAISLALSSYEQYF

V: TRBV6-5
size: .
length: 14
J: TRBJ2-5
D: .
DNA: TGTGCCAGCAGACCCGCCCCTCCTCGGGAGACCCAGTACTTC
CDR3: CASRPAPPRETQYF

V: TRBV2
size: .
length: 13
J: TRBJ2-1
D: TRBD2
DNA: TGTGCCAGCGTCCCTAGCGGGGATAATGAGCAGTTCTTC
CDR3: CASVPSGDNEQFF

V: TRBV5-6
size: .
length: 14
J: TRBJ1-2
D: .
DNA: TGTGCCAGCAGGACCACGGGGAAGGACTATGGCTACACCTTC
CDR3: CASRTTGKDYGYTF

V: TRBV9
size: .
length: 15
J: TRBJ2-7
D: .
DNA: TGTGCCAGCAGCGTAGGGGGCAGTGGGCTCAACGAGCAGTACTTC
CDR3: CASSVGGSGLNEQYF

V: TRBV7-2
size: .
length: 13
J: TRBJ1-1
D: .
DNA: TGTGCCAGCAGCTTAGCCAGGGCGGATCCAGCTTTCTTT
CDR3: CASSLARADPAFF

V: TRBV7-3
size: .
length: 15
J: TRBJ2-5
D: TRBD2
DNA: TGTGCCAGCAGCCCAGCGGGAGTTCAACAAGAGACCCAGTACTTC
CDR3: CASSPAGVQQETQYF

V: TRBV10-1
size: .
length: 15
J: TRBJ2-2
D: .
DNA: TGCGCCAGCAGTGAGTCCCTGGGGGGAACCGGGGAGCTGTTTTTT
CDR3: CASSESLGGTGELFF

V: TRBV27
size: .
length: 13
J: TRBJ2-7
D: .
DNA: TGTGCCAGCAGTGCGACAGGTTCCTACGAGCAGTACTTC
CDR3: CASSATGSYEQYF

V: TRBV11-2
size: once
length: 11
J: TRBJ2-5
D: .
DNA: TGTGCCACCAGAATCAGAGAGACCCAGTACTTC
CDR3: CATRIRETQYF

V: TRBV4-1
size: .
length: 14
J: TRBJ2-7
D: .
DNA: TGCGCCAGCAGCCCCACGGAGGGAGCCATCGAGCAGTACTTC
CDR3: CASSPTEGAIEQYF

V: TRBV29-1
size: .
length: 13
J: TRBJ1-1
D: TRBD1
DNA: TGCAGCGCTAAACAGGGGAGGCACACTGAAGCTTTCTTT
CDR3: CSAKQGRHTEAFF

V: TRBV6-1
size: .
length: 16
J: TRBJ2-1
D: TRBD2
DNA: TGTGCCAGCAGTGGATATAGCGGGATCTCCTACAATGAGCAGTTCTTC
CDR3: CASSGYSGISYNEQFF